This T cell receptor (beta chain) was sequenced for a study of blood T cell repertoires in COVID-19. Germline-derived CDR1 and CDR2 are SGHTS and YDEGEE. This CDR3 comprises 12 residues. V dropped 5 bases and J dropped 14; count of bases not matched to a gene: 6. Original methodology: Amplified reference gene primers provided the basis for estimating nucleated cell counts. The repertoire was sequenced with immunoSEQ multiplex PCR; TCRdb's copy has only in-frame clones and lacks some. The DNA was the basis for D and trimming; V, J and clone size are from that table. Among about 230,000 clones listed, roughly 84% were seen once.

This chain connects TRBV5-8 to TRBJ2-3; 12 nucleotides agree with TRBD2. Sequencing was carried out using peripheral blood. The origin of this receptor is a man aged 35-49 years who had recovered from COVID-19. CDR3 residues: CASRLAGGARYF. The CDR3 DNA follows: TGTGCCAGCAGACTAGCGGGGGGCGCTCGGTATTTT.